What follows is one T cell receptor (beta chain) and its context. The data were obtained in a study of T cell responses to AZD1222 COVID-19 vaccine. Profiling relied on immunoSEQ multiplex PCR, and the TCRdb table lists in-frame clones only, not all of them. The table has 120,000 to 150,000 clones, under 95% seen once; the top ten hold about 3%. The germline gives CDR1 MNHEY, CDR2 SMNVEV (reference sequence). V lost 4 bases to trimming and J lost 4 bases, with 14 bases between them. The CDR3 extends over 15 amino acids. The material sequenced was peripheral blood, taken on day 0 of MenACWY control vaccination. The chain employs TRBV27 and TRBJ2-1, with D perhaps given as TRBD1 or TRBD2 (6 bases each). The receptor's source is an adult in good health. CDR3 DNA: TGTGCCAGCAGTTCGCTAGAGGGGGGTTACAATGAGCAGTTCTTC. It codes for CASSSLEGGYNEQFF.